This TCR beta chain derives from a study of blood T cell repertoires in COVID-19. As to this clone: In the same sample, other DNA sequences code for this CDR3.

The table came from immunoSEQ multiplex PCR; TCRdb's copy has only in-frame clones and leaves some out. Of about 300,000 clones listed, over 75% are singletons. Clinical histories supplied by participants themselves formed the basis of cohort assignment. Sequencing input: PBMCs or T cells enriched from blood (not recorded which). This receptor was taken from a woman between 18 and 30 years old who had recovered from COVID-19.

The CDR3 DNA follows: TGTGCCAGCAGCTTTGGGGGGTATGGCTACACCTTC. This gives the protein CASSFGGYGYTF. V usage is TRBV12-3 or TRBV12-4 and J usage is TRBJ1-2, with a possible D match to TRBD1 (5 bases). The CDR3 loop spans 12 amino acids. Trimming stripped 6 bases from V and 5 bases from J, with 10 bases between.